This T cell receptor (beta chain) was captured by sequencing in a study of blood T cells in healthy people across ages. Study-wide background: Per every two T cells, about one barcoded beta molecule was captured by template switching.

The length of the CDR3 is 14 residues. The germline V gene has CDR1 MDHEN and CDR2 SYDVKM. Between the trimmed V and J ends, which lost 5 bases and 2 bases, there was a span of 13 bases. Using a J-beta primer mix together with a sample-barcoded 5' primer, a second PCR was run for roughly 6 to 11 cycles. Template switching added a 12-random-nucleotide identifier to every cDNA molecule. TCRdb reanalysed the 5' RACE reads using MiXCR and keeps one entry per CDR3 protein. The sample has about 650,000 distinct CDR3 sequences, about 30% seen once. The extraction recovered at least 5.5 micrograms of total RNA per sample. In its sample, this clonotype was seen many times.

The clonotype comes from a woman over 75 in good health. The chain recombines TRBV28 with TRBJ2-7, with D perhaps TRBD1 (7 bases). The sequenced material came from blood. The DNA for the CDR3 is TGTGCCAGCAGTCCCCGCAGGGGGGCCTACGAGCAGTACTTC. Protein product: CASSPRRGAYEQYF.